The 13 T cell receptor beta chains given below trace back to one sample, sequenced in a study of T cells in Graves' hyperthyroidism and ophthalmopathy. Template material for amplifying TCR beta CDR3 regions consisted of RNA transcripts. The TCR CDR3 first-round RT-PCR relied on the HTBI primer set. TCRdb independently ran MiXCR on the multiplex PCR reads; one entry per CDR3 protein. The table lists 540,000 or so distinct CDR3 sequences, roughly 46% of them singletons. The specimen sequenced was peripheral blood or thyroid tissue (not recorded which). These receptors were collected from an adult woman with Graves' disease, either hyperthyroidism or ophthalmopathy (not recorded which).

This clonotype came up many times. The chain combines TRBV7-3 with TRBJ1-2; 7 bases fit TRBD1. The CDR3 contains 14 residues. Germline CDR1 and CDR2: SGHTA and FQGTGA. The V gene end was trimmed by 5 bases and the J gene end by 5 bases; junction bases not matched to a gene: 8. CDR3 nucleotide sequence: TGTGCCAGCAGCCGACAGGGCGACGGTTATGGCTACACCTTC. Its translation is CASSRQGDGYGYTF.

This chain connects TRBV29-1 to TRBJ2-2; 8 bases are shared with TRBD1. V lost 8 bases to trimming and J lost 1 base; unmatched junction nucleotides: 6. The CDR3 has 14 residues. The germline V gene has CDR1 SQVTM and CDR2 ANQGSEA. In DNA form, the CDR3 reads TGCAGCTACGTAGGACAGGGGAACACCGGGGAGCTGTTTTTT. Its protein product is CSYVGQGNTGELFF.

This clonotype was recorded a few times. CDR3 loop: CASSWPGQGMPEAFF. CDR3 bases: TGTGCCAGCAGTTGGCCGGGACAGGGTATGCCTGAAGCTTTCTTT. The chain carries TRBV12-3 or TRBV12-4 and TRBJ1-1; 9 nucleotides line up with TRBD1. CDR3 size: 15 residues. J was trimmed by 6 bases and V by 4 bases; bases with no gene match: 9.

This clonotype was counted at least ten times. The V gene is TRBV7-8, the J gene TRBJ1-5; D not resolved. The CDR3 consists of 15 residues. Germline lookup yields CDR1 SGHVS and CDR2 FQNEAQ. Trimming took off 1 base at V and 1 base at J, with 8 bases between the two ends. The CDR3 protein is CASSLGRLSNQPQHF. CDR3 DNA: TGTGCCAGCAGCTTAGGACGGCTGAGCAATCAGCCCCAGCATTTT.

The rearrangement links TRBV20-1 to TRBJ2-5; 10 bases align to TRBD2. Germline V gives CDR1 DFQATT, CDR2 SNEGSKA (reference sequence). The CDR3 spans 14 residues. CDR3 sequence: CSARSGGYGETQYF. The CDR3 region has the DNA TGCAGCGCCCGTAGCGGGGGGTATGGAGAGACCCAGTACTTC.

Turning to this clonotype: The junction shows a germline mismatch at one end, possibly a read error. The CDR3 sequence is CASSQGQGGFYEQYF. Here the CDR3 DNA reads TGCGCCAGCAGCCAAGGACAGGGCGGTTTCTACGAGCAGTACTTC. The chain carries TRBV7-9 and TRBJ2-7; 8 nucleotides agree with TRBD1. The CDR3 is 15 residues long. The germline CDR1 and CDR2 sequences are SEHNR and FQNEAQ (reference sequence).

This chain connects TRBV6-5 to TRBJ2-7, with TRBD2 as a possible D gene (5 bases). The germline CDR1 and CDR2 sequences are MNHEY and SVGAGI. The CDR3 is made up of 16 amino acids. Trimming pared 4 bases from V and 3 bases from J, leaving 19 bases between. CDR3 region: CASSSLLGSGDYEQYF. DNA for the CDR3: TGTGCCAGCAGTTCCTTATTGGGGAGTGGGGACTACGAGCAGTACTTC.

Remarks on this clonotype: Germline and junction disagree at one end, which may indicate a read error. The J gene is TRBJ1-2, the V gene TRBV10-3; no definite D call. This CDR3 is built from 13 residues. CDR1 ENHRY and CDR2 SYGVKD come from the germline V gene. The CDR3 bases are TGTGCCACCAGTGAGTCGAGCGGGGATTGCTACACCTTC. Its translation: CATSESSGDCYTF.

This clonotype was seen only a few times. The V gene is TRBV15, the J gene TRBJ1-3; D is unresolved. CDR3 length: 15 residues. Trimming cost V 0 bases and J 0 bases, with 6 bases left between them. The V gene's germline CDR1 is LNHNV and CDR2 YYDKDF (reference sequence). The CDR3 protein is CATSRDLSSGNTIYF. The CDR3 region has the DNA TGTGCCACCAGCAGAGATTTGAGCTCTGGAAACACCATATATTTT.

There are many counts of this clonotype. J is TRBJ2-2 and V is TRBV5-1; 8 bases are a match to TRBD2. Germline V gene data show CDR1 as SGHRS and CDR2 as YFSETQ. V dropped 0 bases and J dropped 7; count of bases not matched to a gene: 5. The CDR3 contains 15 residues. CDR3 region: CASSLVSSGRGELFF. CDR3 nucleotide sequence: TGCGCCAGCAGCTTGGTGTCTAGCGGGCGCGGGGAGCTGTTTTTT.

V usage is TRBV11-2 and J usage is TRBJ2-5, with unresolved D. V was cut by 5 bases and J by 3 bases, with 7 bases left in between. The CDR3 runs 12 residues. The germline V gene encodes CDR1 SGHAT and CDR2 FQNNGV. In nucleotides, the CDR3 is TGTGCCAGCAGCACCCGGGAAGAGACCCAGTACTTC. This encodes CASSTREETQYF.

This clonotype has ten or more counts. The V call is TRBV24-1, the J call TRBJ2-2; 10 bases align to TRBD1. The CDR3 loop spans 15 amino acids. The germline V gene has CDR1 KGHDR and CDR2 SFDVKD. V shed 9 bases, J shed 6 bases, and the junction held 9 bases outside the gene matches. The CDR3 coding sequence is TGTGCCACCGGAGACAGGGGGCGCGTGGCCGGGGAGCTGTTTTTT. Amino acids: CATGDRGRVAGELFF.

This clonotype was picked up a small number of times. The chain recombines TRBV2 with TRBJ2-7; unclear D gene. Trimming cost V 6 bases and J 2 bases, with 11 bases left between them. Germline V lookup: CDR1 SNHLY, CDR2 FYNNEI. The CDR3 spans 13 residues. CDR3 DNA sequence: TGTGCCAGCAGGCAAGACATTACCTACGAGCAGTACTTC. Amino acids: CASRQDITYEQYF.